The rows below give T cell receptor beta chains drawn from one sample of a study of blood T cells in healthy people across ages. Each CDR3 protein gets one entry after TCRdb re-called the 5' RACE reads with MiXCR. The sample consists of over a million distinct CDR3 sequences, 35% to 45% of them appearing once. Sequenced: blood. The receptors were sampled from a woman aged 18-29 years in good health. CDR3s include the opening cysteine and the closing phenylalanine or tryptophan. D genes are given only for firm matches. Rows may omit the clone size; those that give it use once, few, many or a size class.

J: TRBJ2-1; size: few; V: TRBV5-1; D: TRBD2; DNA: TGCGCCAGCAGCTTGGTGCCCCTAGCGGGGTTCTACAATGAGCAGTTCTTC; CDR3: CASSLVPLAGFYNEQFF
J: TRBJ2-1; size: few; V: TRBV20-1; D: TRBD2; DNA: TGCAGTGCCACGGAGCGGGGGGCGGGGGAGCAGTTCTTC; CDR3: CSATERGAGEQFF
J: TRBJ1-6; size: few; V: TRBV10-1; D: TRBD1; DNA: TGCGCCAGCAGCCTGGACAGGCTGGGTTCACCCCTCCACTTT; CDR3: CASSLDRLGSPLHF
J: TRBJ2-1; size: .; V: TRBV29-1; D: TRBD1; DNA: TGCAGCGTTGCCGGGACAGGGTCCTACAATGAGCAGTTCTTC; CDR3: CSVAGTGSYNEQFF
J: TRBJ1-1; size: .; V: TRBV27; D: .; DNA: TGTGCCAGCAGTTCCCATCTAAAAAGGGGGAACACTGAAGCTTTCTTT; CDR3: CASSSHLKRGNTEAFF
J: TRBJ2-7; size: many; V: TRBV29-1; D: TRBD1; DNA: TGCAGCGTTGAAGAGGTCGGGACAGGAGAAAACAAACTCTACGAGCAGTACTTC; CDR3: CSVEEVGTGENKLYEQYF
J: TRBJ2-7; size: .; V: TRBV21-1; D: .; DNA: TGTGCCAGCAGCCCCCGACAGCTCCACGAGCAGTACTTC; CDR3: CASSPRQLHEQYF
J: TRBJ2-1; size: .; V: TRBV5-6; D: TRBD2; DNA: TGTGCCAGCAGCATTAGCGGGAGTAAGCAGTTCTTC; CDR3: CASSISGSKQFF
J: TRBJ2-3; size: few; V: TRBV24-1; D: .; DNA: TGTGCCACCAGGGGGGTTAGCACAGATACGCAGTATTTT; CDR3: CATRGVSTDTQYF
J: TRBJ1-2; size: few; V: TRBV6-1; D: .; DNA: TGTGCCAGCTTAAGGGATCAGGGCTACACCTTC; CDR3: CASLRDQGYTF
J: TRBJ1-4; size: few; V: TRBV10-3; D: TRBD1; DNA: TGTGCCATCAGTGAGTCGGGAGGGGGCCCTAATGAAAAACTGTTTTTT; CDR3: CAISESGGGPNEKLFF
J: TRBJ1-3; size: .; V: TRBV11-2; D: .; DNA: TGTGTCAGCAGCTCCCGCACAGCATCTGGAAACACCATATATTTT; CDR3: CVSSSRTASGNTIYF
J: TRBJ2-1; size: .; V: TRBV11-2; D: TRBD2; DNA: TGTGCCAGCAGCATGCAAGCGGGAGGGTTTCACAATGAGCAGTTCTTC; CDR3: CASSMQAGGFHNEQFF
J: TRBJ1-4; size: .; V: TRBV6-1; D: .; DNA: TGTGCCAGCAGTCCCGGGACCATTAATGAAAAACTGTTTTTT; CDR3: CASSPGTINEKLFF
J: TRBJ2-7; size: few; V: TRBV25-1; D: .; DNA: TGTGCCAGCAGTGGGACGGTCTACGAGCAGTACTTC; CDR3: CASSGTVYEQYF
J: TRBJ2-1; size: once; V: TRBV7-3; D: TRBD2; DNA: TGTGCCAGCAGCGTTAGGACTAGCGGGGGGAACAAGGAGCAGTTCTTC; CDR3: CASSVRTSGGNKEQFF
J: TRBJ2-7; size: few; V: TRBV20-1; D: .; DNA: TGCAGTGCGGCCCCTACCTCCTACGAGCAGTACTTC; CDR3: CSAAPTSYEQYF
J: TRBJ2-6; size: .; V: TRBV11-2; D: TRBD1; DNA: TGTGCCAGCAGCCCTCGGACAGGCGACTCCTCTGGGGCCAACGTCCTGACTTTC; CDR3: CASSPRTGDSSGANVLTF
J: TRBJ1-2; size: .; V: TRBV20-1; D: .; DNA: TGCAGTGCTGGCGCGGGGCCAATCTATGGCTACACCTTC; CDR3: CSAGAGPIYGYTF
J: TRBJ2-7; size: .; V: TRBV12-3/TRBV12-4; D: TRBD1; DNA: TGTGCCAGCAACGGGCCGGGACAGGGAGTCTACGAGCAGTACTTC; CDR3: CASNGPGQGVYEQYF
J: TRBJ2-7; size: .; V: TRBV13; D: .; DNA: TGTGCCAGCAGCTTCGATCTCGGATCCTACGAGCAGTACTTC; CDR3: CASSFDLGSYEQYF
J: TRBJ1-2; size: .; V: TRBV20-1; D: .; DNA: TGCAGTGCTAGAGAGGGAGGGGATTATGGCTGCACCTTC; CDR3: CSAREGGDYGCTF
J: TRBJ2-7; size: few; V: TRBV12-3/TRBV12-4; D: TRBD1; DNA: TGTGCCAGCAGTAGGGCCGGACAGGGGGACTACGAGCAGTACTTC; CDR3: CASSRAGQGDYEQYF
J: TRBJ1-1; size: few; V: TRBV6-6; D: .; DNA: TGTGCCAGCAGTACCACAAGGTCTGAAGCTTTCTTT; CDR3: CASSTTRSEAFF
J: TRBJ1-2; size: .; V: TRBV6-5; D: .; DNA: TGTGTCAGCAGAACTAACTATGGCTACACCTTC; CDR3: CVSRTNYGYTF
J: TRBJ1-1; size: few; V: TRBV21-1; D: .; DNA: TGTGCCAGCAGCAAAATCAACACTGAAGCTTTCTTT; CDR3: CASSKINTEAFF
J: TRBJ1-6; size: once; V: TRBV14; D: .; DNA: TGTGCCAGCAGCCCCCGGGACGGTAATTCACCCCTCCACTTT; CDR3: CASSPRDGNSPLHF
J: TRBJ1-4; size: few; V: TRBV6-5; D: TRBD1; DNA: TGTGCCAGCAGTTACTCGAAAGTCTTTGGAGGGGGCCTCGAAAAACTGTTTTTT; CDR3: CASSYSKVFGGGLEKLFF
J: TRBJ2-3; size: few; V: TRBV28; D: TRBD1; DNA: TGTGCCAGCAGCGCCCGGGACAGATTCACAGATACGCAGTATTTT; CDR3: CASSARDRFTDTQYF
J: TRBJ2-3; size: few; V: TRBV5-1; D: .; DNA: TGCGCCAGCAGCCCGGCCGTGGCTAGCACAGATACGCAGTATTTT; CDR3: CASSPAVASTDTQYF
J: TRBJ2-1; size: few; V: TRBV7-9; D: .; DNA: TGTGCCAGCAGCTCAAGGTGGGACGGAAGGGATGAGCAGTTCTTC; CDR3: CASSSRWDGRDEQFF
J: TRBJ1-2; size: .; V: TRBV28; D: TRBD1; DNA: TGTGCCAGCAGTTTAGAGGACAGGGCCTTTAGAGGCTACACCTTC; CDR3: CASSLEDRAFRGYTF
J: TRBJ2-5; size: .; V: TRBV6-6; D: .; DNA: TGTGCCAGCAGCCAGGGTTTCGGCGGGGAGGAGACCCAGTACTTC; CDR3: CASSQGFGGEETQYF
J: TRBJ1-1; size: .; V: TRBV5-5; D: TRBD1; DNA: TGTGCCAGCAGCGTATTGACAGGGGGGTACAGGAACACTGAAGCTTTCTTT; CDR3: CASSVLTGGYRNTEAFF
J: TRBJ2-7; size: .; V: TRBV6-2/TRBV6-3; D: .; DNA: TGTGCCAGCAGTCGATTAAATTCCTACGAGCAGTACTTC; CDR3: CASSRLNSYEQYF
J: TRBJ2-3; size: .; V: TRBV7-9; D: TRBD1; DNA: TGTGCCAGCAGCCCTGGGACAGCCGAGGGGCCCACAGATACGCAGTATTTT; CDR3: CASSPGTAEGPTDTQYF
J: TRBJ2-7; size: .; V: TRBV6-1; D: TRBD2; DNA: TGTGCCAGCAGTTATAGCGGGACGCCGGCCTACGAGCAGTACTTC; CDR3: CASSYSGTPAYEQYF
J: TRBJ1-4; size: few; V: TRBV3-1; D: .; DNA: TGTGCCAGCAGCCCTGGAGTCTTAAGGGGCTTTAATGAAAAACTGTTTTTT; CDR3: CASSPGVLRGFNEKLFF
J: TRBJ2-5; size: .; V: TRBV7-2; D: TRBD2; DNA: TGTGCCAGCAGCTTGACGGGAGGAACTGAAGAGACCCAGTACTTC; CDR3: CASSLTGGTEETQYF
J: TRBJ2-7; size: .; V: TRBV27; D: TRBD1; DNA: TGTACCAGCAGCCCGACAGGGAGAATATTCGAGCAGTACTTC; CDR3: CTSSPTGRIFEQYF
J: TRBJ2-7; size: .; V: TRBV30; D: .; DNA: TGTGCCTGGAGCGACAACTCCTACGAGCAGTACTTC; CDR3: CAWSDNSYEQYF
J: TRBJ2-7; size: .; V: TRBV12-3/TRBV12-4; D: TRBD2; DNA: TGTGCCAGCAGTTTACGAAGCGGGAGCTCCTACGAGCAGTACTTC; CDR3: CASSLRSGSSYEQYF
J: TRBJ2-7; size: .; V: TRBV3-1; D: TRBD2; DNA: TGTGCCAGCAGCCAACGGGGACTAGCATACTACGAGCAGTACTTC; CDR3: CASSQRGLAYYEQYF
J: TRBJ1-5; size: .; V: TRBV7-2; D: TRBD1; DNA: TGTGCCAGCAGCCCCCAGGGGGACCTCAATCAGCCCCAGCATTTT; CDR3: CASSPQGDLNQPQHF
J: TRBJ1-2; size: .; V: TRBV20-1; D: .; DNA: TGCAGTGCCACGGAGGGTGGCGGCTACACCTTC; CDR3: CSATEGGGYTF
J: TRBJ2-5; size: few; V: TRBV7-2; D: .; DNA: TGTGCCAGCAGCTCCGTAAGGGAAGGGGACGAGACCCAGTACTTC; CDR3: CASSSVREGDETQYF
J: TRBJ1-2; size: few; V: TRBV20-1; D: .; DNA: TGCAGTGCTAGAGATCGGTCGAAGGAATTCGGCTACACCTTC; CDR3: CSARDRSKEFGYTF
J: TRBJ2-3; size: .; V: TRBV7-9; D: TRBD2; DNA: TGTGCCAGCAGCCCAAGCGGGGGGCAAGATACGCAGTATTTT; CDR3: CASSPSGGQDTQYF
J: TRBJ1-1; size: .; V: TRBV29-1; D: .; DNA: TGCAGCGCCCTTTATGGGGGGAACACTGAAGCTTTCTTT; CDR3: CSALYGGNTEAFF
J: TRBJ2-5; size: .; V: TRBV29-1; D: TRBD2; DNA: TGCAGCGTTGAACTAGCGGGGCAGTGGGAGCAGTACTTC; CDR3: CSVELAGQWEQYF
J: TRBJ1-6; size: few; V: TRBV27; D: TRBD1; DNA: TGTGCCAGCAGTTCGCCGGGACAGTGGACCTATAATTCACCCCTCCACTTT; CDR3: CASSSPGQWTYNSPLHF
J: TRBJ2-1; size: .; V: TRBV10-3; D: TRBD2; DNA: TGTGCCATCAGGGACACTAGCGGGGCTTACAATGAGCAGTTCTTC; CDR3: CAIRDTSGAYNEQFF
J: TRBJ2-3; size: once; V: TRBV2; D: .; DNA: TGTGCCAGCAATCCCAGGGGGGGGACCTCCGATACGCAGTATTTT; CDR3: CASNPRGGTSDTQYF
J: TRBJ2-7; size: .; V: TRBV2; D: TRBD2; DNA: TGTGCCAGCAGTGCCCCGGGACTAGCGGGGTCCTACGAGCAGTACTTC; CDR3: CASSAPGLAGSYEQYF
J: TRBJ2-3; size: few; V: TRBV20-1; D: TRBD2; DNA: TGCAGTGTGTTGACTAGCGCGCGTGGAGATACGCAGTATTTT; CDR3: CSVLTSARGDTQYF
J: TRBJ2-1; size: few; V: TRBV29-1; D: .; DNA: TGCAGCGCCCAAGGGGGAGTCGTGTATGAGCAGTTCTTC; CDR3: CSAQGGVVYEQFF
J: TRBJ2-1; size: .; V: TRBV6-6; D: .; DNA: TGTGCCAGCCGACTCGCGGAGAGCTCCTACAATGAGCAGTTCTTC; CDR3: CASRLAESSYNEQFF
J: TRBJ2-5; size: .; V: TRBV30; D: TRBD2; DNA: TGTGCCTGGACCCAGACTAGCGAACACAATGAGCAGTACTTC; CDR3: CAWTQTSEHNEQYF
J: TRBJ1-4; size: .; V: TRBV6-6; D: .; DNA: TGTGCCAGCAGTCTATGGGACATCCGTAGAAAAAAACTGTTTTTT; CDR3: CASSLWDIRRKKLFF
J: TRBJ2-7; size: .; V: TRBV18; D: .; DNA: TGTGCCAGCTCACCACCGGTGCTGTCCGCCTCCTACGAGCAGTACTTC; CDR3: CASSPPVLSASYEQYF